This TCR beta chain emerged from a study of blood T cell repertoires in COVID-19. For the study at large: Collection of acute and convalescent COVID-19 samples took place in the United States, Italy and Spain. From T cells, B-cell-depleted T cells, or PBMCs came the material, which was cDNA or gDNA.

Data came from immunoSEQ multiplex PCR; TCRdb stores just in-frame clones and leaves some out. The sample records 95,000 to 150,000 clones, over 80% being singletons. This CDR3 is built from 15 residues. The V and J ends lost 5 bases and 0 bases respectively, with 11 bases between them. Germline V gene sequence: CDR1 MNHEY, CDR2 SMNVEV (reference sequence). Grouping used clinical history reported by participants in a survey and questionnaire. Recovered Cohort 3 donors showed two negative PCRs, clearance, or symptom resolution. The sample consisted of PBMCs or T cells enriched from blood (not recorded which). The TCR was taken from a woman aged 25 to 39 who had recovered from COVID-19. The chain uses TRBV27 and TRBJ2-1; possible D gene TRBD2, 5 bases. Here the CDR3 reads CASSPEGSSYNEQFF. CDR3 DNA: TGTGCCAGCAGTCCCGAAGGGAGCTCCTACAATGAGCAGTTCTTC.